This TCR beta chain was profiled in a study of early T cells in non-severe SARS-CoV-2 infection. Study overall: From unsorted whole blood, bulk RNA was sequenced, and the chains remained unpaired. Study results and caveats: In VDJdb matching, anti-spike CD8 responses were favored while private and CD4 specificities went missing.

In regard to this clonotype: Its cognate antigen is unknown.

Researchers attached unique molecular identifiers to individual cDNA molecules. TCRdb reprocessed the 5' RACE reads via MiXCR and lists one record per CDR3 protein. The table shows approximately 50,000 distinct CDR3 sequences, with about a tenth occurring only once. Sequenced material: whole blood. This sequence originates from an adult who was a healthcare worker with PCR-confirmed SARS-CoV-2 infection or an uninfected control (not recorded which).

CDR3 region: CASSDRVTDTQYF. The DNA for the CDR3 is TGTGCCAGCAGTGACAGGGTCACAGATACGCAGTATTTT. The V call is TRBV25-1, the J call TRBJ2-3, with TRBD1 as a possible D gene (5 bases). Germline CDR1 MGHDK, CDR2 SYGVNS. The CDR3 covers 13 residues. V gave up 3 bases and J gave up 2 bases, with 6 bases separating them.